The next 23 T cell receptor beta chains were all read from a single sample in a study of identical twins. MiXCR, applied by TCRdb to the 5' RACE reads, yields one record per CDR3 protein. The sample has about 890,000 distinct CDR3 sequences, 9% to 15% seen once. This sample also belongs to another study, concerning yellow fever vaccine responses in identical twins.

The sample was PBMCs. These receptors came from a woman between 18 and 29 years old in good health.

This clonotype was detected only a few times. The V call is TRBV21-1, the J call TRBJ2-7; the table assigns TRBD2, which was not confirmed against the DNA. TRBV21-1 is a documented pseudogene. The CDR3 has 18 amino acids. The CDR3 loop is CASSKATSGDPSSYEQYV. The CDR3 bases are TGTGCCAGCAGCAAAGCGACTAGCGGGGATCCGAGCTCCTACGAGCAGTACGTC.

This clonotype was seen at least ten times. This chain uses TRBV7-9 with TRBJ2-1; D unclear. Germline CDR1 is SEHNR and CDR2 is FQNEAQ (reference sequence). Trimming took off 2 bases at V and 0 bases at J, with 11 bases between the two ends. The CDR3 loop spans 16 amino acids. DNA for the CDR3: TGTGCCAGCAGCTTATCCGACTCTTCCTCCTACAATGAGCAGTTCTTC. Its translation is CASSLSDSSSYNEQFF. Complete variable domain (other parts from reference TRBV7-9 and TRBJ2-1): DTGVSQNPRHKITKRGQNVTFRCDPISEHNRLYWYRQTLGQGPEFLTYFQNEAQLEKSRLLSDRFSAERPKGSFSTLEIQRTEQGDSAMYLCASSLSDSSSYNEQFFGPGTRLTVL.

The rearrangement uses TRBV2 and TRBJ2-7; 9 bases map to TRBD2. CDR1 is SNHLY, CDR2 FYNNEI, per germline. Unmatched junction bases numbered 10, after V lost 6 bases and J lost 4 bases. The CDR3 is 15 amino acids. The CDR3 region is CASSPEVAGAYEQYF. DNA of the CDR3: TGTGCCAGCAGCCCTGAGGTAGCGGGAGCGTACGAGCAGTACTTC.

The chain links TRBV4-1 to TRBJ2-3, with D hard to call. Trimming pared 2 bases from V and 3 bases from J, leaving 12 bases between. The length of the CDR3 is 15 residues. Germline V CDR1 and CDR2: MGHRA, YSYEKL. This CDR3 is CASSQTNSPTDTQYF. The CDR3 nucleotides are TGCGCCAGCAGCCAAACCAATAGTCCTACAGATACGCAGTATTTT.

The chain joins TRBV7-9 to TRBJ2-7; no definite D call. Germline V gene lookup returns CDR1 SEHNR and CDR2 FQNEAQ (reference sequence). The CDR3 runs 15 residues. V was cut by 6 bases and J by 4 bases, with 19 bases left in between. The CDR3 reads CASRPYQPGPYEQYF. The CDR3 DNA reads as TGTGCCAGCAGACCATACCAGCCCGGCCCATACGAGCAGTACTTC.

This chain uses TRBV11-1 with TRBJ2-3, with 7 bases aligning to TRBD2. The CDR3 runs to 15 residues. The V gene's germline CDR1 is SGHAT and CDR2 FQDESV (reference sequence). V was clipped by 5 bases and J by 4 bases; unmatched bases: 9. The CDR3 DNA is TGTGCCAGCAGCCCCGGGGGGACTCTCCCAGATACGCAGTATTTT. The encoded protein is CASSPGGTLPDTQYF.

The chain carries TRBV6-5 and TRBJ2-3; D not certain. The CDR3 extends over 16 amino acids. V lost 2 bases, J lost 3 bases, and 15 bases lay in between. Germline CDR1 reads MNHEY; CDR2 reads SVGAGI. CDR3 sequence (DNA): TGTGCCAGCAGTTACCAGCCGGACCGGTCGACAGATACGCAGTATTTT. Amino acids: CASSYQPDRSTDTQYF.

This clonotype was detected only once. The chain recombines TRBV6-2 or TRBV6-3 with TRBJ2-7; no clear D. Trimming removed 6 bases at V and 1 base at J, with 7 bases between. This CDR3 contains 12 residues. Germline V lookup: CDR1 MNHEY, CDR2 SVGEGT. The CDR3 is CASSGYSYEQYF. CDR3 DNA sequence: TGTGCCAGCAGCGGGTATTCCTACGAGCAGTACTTC.

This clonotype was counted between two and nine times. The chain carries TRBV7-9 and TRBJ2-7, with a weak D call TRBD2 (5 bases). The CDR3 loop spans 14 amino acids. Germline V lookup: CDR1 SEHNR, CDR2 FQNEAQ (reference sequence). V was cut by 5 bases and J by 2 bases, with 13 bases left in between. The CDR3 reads CASSSTGSTYEQYV. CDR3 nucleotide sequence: TGTGCCAGCAGCAGTACGGGATCCACCTACGAGCAGTACGTC.

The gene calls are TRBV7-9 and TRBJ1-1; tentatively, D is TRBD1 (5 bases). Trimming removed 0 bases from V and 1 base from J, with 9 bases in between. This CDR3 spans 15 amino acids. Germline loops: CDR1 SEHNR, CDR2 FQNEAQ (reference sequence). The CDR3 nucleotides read TGTGCCAGCAGCTTAGCTATGGGGGAGAACACTGAAGCTTTCTTT. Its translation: CASSLAMGENTEAFF.

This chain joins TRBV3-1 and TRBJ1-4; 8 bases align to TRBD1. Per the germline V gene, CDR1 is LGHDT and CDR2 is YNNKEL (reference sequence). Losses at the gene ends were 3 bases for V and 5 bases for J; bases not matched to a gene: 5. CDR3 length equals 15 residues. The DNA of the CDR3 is TGTGCCAGCAGCCAGACCGGGACAGGAAATGAAAAACTGTTTTTT. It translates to CASSQTGTGNEKLFF.

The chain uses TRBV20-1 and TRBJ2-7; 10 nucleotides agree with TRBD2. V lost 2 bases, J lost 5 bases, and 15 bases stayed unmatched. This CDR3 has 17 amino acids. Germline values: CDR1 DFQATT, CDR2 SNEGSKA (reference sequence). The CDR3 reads CSARKALAGKTGNEQYF. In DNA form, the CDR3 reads TGCAGTGCTAGAAAGGCACTAGCGGGGAAGACTGGAAACGAGCAGTACTTC.

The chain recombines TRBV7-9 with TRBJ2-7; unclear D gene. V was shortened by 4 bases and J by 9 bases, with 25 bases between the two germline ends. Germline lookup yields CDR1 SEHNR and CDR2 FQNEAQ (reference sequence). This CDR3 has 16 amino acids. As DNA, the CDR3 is TGTGCCAGCAGCTCGCCACGACCCGAGGACGGAGTGGTGCAGTACTTC. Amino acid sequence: CASSSPRPEDGVVQYF. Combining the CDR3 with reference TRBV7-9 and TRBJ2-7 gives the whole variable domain DTGVSQNPRHKITKRGQNVTFRCDPISEHNRLYWYRQTLGQGPEFLTYFQNEAQLEKSRLLSDRFSAERPKGSFSTLEIQRTEQGDSAMYLCASSSPRPEDGVVQYFGPGTRLTVT.

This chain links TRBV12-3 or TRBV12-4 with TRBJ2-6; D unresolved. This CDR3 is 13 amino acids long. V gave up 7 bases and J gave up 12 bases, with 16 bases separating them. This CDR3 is CASKRIPQSVLTF. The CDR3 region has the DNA TGTGCCAGCAAGAGGATCCCTCAGTCCGTCCTGACTTTC.

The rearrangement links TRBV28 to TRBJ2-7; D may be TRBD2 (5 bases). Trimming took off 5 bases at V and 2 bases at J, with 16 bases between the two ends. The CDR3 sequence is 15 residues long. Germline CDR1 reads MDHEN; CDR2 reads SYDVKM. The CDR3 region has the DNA TGTGCCAGCAGTACTCCCTCGAGGGCTACCTACGAGCAGTACTTC. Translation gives CASSTPSRATYEQYF. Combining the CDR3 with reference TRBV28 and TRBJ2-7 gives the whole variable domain DVKVTQSSRYLVKRTGEKVFLECVQDMDHENMFWYRQDPGLGLRLIYFSYDVKMKEKGDIPEGYSVSREKKERFSLILESASTNQTSMYLCASSTPSRATYEQYFGPGTRLTVT.

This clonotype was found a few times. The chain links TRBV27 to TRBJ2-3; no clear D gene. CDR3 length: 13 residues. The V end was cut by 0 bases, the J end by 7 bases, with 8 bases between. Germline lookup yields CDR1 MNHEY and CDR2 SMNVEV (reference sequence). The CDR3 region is CASSLSSLNTQYF. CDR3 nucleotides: TGTGCCAGCAGTTTATCATCTTTGAATACGCAGTATTTT.

Here the CDR3 DNA reads TGTGCCAGCATCGAGACACCTACCGGGGAGCTGTTTTTT. It translates to CASIETPTGELFF. The V and J genes are TRBV6-1 and TRBJ2-2, with D hard to call. Germline CDR1 and CDR2: MNHNS and SASEGT. Between the trimmed V and J ends, which lost 7 bases and 5 bases, there was a span of 11 bases. This CDR3 contains 13 residues.

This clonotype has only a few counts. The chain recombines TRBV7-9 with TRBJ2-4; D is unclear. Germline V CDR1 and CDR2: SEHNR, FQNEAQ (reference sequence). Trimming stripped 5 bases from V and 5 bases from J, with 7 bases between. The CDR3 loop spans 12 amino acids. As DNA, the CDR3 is TGTGCCAGCAGCCGGATCGAAAACATTCAGTACTTC. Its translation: CASSRIENIQYF.

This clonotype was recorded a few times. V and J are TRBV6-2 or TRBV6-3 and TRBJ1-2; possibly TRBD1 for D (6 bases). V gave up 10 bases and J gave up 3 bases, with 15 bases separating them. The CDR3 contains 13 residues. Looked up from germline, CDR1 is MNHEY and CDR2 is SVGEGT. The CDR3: CATQRGQDYGYTF. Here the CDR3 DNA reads TGTGCCACCCAGCGGGGGCAGGACTATGGCTACACCTTC.

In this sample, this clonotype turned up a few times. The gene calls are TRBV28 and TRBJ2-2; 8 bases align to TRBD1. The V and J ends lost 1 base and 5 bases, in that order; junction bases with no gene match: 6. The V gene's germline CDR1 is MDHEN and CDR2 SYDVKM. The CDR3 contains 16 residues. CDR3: CASSLFGQGGTGELFF. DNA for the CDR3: TGTGCCAGCAGTTTATTCGGACAGGGCGGGACCGGGGAGCTGTTTTTT.

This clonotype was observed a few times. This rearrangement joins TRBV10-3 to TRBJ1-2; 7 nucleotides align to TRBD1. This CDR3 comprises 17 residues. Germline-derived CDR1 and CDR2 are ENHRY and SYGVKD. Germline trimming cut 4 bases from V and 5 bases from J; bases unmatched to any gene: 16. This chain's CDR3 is CAISGSQGQPGVYGYTF. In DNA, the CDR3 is TGTGCCATCAGTGGGAGTCAGGGACAGCCCGGGGTGTATGGCTACACCTTC.

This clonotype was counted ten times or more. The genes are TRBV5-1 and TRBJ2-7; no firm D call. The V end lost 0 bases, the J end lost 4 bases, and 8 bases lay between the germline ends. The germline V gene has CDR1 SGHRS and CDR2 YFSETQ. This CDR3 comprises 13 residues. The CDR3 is CASSLAEQYEQYF. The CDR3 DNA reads TGCGCCAGCAGCTTGGCCGAACAGTACGAGCAGTACTTC.

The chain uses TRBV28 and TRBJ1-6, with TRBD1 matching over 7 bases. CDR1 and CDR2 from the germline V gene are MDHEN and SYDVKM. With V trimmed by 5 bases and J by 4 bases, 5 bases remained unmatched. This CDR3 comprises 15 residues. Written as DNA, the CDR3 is TGTGCCAGCAGTGGGACAGCCTTTTATAATTCACCCCTCCACTTT. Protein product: CASSGTAFYNSPLHF.